The entry below gives a single T cell receptor (beta chain) sequence along with its context. The data derive from a study of blood T cell repertoires in COVID-19. About the research overall: Sites in the United States, Italy and Spain provided acute and convalescent COVID-19 samples. PBMCs, B-cell-depleted T cells, or T cells provided the cDNA or gDNA that made up the material.

Sequenced by immunoSEQ multiplex PCR; TCRdb stores in-frame clones only, minus some. The sample has about 250,000 clones, about three quarters seen once. V shed 2 bases and J shed 3 bases, with 7 bases lying between them. CDR1 is KGHSH, CDR2 LQKENI, per germline. The CDR3 covers 13 residues. Sequenced sample: peripheral blood. The receptor's source is a woman over 75 with acute or convalescent COVID-19. The chain combines TRBV18 with TRBJ1-2; D is undetermined. This CDR3 reads CASSPGEDYGYTF. The CDR3 DNA follows: TGTGCCAGCTCACCAGGGGAGGACTATGGCTACACCTTC.